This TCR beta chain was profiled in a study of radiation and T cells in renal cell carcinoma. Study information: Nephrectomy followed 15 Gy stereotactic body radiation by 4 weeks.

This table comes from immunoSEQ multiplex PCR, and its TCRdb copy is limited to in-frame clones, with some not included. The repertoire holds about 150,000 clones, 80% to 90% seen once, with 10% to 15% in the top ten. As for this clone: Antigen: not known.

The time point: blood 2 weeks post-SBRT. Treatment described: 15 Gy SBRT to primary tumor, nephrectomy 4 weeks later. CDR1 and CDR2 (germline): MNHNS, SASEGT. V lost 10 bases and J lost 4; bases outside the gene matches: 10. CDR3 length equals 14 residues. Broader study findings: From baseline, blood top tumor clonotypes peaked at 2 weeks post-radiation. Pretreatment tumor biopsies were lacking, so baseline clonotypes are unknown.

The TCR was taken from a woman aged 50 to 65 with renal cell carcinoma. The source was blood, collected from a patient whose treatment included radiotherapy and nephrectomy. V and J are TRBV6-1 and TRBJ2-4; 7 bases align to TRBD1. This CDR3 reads CAITEGQLKNIQYF. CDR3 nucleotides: TGTGCCATCACAGAGGGACAGCTGAAAAACATTCAGTACTTC.